A selection of T cell receptor beta chains follows, all from one sample in a study of blood T cell repertoires in COVID-19. The protocol was immunoSEQ multiplex PCR, while the TCRdb copy is restricted to in-frame clones and leaves out a portion. The repertoire holds about 71,000 clones, just over 85% seen once, with 2% in the top ten. Sequencing was done on a sample of peripheral blood. These receptors all come from a man aged 25-40 years with acute or convalescent COVID-19. Each CDR3 is given with its conserved first and last residue. A D gene is named only where the DNA matches it firmly. Clone sizes are given selectively: once, few, many, or a class where the clone is expanded.

v_call	clone_size	j_call	d_call	cdr3_aa	cdr3_nt
TRBV5-1	.	TRBJ2-1	TRBD1	CASSTGQANNEQFF	TGCGCCAGCAGCACCGGACAGGCCAACAATGAGCAGTTCTTC
TRBV11-1	once	TRBJ2-3	TRBD2	CASSLVGSGSTDTQYF	TGTGCCAGCAGCTTAGTAGGTAGCGGGAGCACAGATACGCAGTATTTT
TRBV5-4	few	TRBJ1-1	.	CASSQEVSTEAFF	TGTGCCAGTTCTCAGGAAGTTAGCACTGAAGCTTTCTTT
TRBV27	few	TRBJ1-2	.	CASSLGGERIDGYTF	TGTGCCAGCAGTTTAGGGGGGGAGAGGATCGATGGCTACACCTTC
TRBV24-1	.	TRBJ1-2	.	CATSDRWATNYGYTF	TGTGCCACCAGTGATCGCTGGGCCACTAACTATGGCTACACCTTC
TRBV6-5	.	TRBJ1-2	.	CASTRSGFYGYTF	TGTGCCAGCACCCGATCCGGGTTCTATGGCTACACCTTC
TRBV15	.	TRBJ2-1	TRBD2	CATSRGGSLAGPYNEQFF	TGTGCCACCAGCAGAGGAGGGTCACTAGCGGGCCCGTACAATGAGCAGTTCTTC
TRBV5-1	.	TRBJ2-1	TRBD1	CASSLEGARNEQFF	TGCGCCAGCAGCTTGGAGGGGGCCCGCAATGAGCAGTTCTTC
TRBV10-3	.	TRBJ1-6	.	CATTNRAGDNSPLHF	TGTGCCACCACCAATCGAGCAGGTGATAATTCACCCCTCCACTTT
TRBV2	.	TRBJ1-1	TRBD1	CASSEGDRGTEAFF	TGTGCCAGCAGTGAAGGGGACAGGGGCACTGAAGCTTTCTTT
TRBV5-4	.	TRBJ2-7	TRBD2	CASSLGLAGVYEQYF	TGTGCCAGCAGCTTGGGACTAGCGGGAGTTTACGAGCAGTACTTC
TRBV15	.	TRBJ2-6	.	CATSRSGVLTF	TGTGCCACCAGCAGATCAGGCGTCCTGACTTTC
TRBV24-1	few	TRBJ1-2	TRBD1	CATSATGGPYGYTF	TGTGCCACCAGTGCCACAGGGGGTCCCTATGGCTACACCTTC
TRBV15	once	TRBJ2-5	TRBD2	CATSTPRGRGETQYF	TGTGCCACCAGCACCCCCCGCGGGAGGGGGGAGACCCAGTACTTC
TRBV6-1	.	TRBJ1-6	TRBD1	CASSAGTETYNSPLHF	TGTGCCAGCAGTGCAGGGACAGAAACCTATAATTCACCCCTCCACTTT
TRBV6-1	once	TRBJ1-1	.	CASSEISGVMAFF	TGTGCCAGCAGTGAAATATCGGGGGTGATGGCTTTCTTT
TRBV29-1	.	TRBJ1-2	.	CSVDRIQGYGYTF	TGCAGCGTTGATAGAATACAGGGCTATGGCTACACCTTC
TRBV12-5	.	TRBJ1-4	TRBD1	CASGFPGQVNTCEKLFF	TGTGCTAGTGGTTTTCCCGGACAGGTTAATACCTGTGAAAAACTGTTTTTT
TRBV29-1	.	TRBJ1-2	TRBD1	CSVERDRGIYGYTF	TGCAGCGTTGAAAGGGACAGGGGAATATATGGCTACACCTTC
TRBV5-5	.	TRBJ1-1	TRBD1	CASRSDRTGNTEAFF	TGTGCCAGCAGAAGTGATCGGACAGGGAACACTGAAGCTTTCTTT
TRBV18	.	TRBJ2-1	TRBD1	CASSRQGADNEQFF	TGTGCCAGCTCCCGGCAGGGGGCGGACAATGAGCAGTTCTTC
TRBV27	.	TRBJ1-6	.	CASSQGGFTPLHF	TGTGCCAGCAGCCAAGGGGGTTTTACACCCCTCCACTTT
TRBV30	.	TRBJ2-5	.	CAWSRSGQETQYF	TGTGCCTGGAGTAGGAGCGGCCAAGAGACCCAGTACTTC
TRBV6-5	.	TRBJ2-1	TRBD2	CASRRTSNNEQFF	TGTGCCAGCAGAAGGACTAGCAACAATGAGCAGTTCTTC
TRBV3-1/TRBV3-2	.	TRBJ2-1	.	CASSQEAGSYNEQFF	TGTGCCAGCAGCCAAGAGGCTGGCTCCTACAATGAGCAGTTCTTC
TRBV18	.	TRBJ1-4	.	CASSPDRDNEKLFF	TGTGCCAGCTCACCGGACAGAGACAATGAAAAACTGTTTTTT
TRBV7-2	.	TRBJ1-6	TRBD1	CASSFSGTGFPERPPLHF	TGTGCCAGCAGCTTTTCCGGGACAGGCTTTCCTGAACGGCCACCCCTCCACTTT
TRBV3-1/TRBV3-2	.	TRBJ1-1	.	CASSPHPTEAFF	TGTGCCAGCAGCCCCCATCCCACTGAAGCTTTCTTT
TRBV7-9	.	TRBJ2-1	.	CASSSDSFSYNEQFF	TGTGCCAGCAGCTCTGACTCCTTCTCCTACAATGAGCAGTTCTTC
TRBV7-9	.	TRBJ2-5	.	CASSSPSETQYF	TGTGCCAGCAGCTCGCCTAGTGAGACCCAGTACTTC
TRBV10-3	.	TRBJ2-6	.	CAIRFSGAGANVLTF	TGTGCCATCAGATTTTCAGGGGCTGGGGCCAACGTCCTGACTTTC